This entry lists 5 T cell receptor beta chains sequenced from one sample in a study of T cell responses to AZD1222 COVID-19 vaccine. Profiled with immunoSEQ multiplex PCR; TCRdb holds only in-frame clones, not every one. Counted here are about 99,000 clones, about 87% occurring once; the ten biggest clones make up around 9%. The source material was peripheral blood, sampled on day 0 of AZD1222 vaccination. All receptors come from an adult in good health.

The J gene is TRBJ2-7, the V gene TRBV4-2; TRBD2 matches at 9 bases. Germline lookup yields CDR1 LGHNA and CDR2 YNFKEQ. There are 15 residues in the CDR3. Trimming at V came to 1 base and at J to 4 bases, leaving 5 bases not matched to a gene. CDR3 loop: CASSQGGSGGYEQYF. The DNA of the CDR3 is TGTGCCAGCAGCCAAGGGGGTAGCGGGGGTTACGAGCAGTACTTC.

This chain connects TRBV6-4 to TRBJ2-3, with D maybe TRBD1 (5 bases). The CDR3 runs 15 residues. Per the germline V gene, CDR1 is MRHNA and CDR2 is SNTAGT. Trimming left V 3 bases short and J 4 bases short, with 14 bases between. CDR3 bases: TGTGCCAGCAGTGAGGCAGGGCGGAGCGCAGATACGCAGTATTTT. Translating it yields CASSEAGRSADTQYF.

The CDR3 is CSSWGDTGELFF. As DNA, the CDR3 is TGCAGCTCATGGGGGGACACCGGGGAGCTGTTTTTT. The rearrangement uses TRBV29-1 and TRBJ2-2; D may be TRBD2 (6 bases). Germline CDR1 reads SQVTM; CDR2 reads ANQGSEA. Trimming took off 8 bases at V and 3 bases at J, with 10 bases between the two ends. The length of the CDR3 is 12 residues.

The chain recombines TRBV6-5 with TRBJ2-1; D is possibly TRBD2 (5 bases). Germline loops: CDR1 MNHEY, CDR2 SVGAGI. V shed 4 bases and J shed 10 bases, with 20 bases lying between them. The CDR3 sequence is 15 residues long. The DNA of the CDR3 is TGTGCCAGCAGTTTTACTCCTAGCCTTTCGGGAGAGCAGTTCTTC. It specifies CASSFTPSLSGEQFF.

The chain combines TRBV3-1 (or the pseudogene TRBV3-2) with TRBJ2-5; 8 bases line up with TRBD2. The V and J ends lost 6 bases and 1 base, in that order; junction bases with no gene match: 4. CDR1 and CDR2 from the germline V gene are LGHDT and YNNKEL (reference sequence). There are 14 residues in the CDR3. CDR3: CASRRGGPQETQYF. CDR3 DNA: TGTGCCAGCAGACGCGGGGGGCCCCAAGAGACCCAGTACTTC.